A selection of T cell receptor beta chains follows, all from one sample in a study of CD8 T cells in ankylosing spondylitis. TCRdb recomputed calls from the 5' RACE reads with MiXCR, one row per CDR3 protein. The data show approximately 210,000 distinct CDR3 sequences, roughly 12% seen once. Input material: blood, either unsorted or a sorted T cell fraction (not recorded which). The receptors here all came from a male donor with ankylosing spondylitis or in good health (not recorded which). CDR3s include the opening cysteine and the closing phenylalanine or tryptophan. A D gene is named only where the DNA matches it firmly. Clone size is given for some rows only: seen once, a few or many times, or a class if the clone is expanded.

V gene	D gene	clone size	J gene	CDR3 protein	CDR3 DNA
TRBV6-1	.	many	TRBJ2-3	CASNWDETGGFPDTQYF	TGTGCCAGCAACTGGGACGAGACGGGCGGCTTTCCAGATACGCAGTATTTT
TRBV27	.	.	TRBJ1-2	CASSLMGTDYGYTF	TGTGCCAGCAGTTTGATGGGGACGGACTATGGCTACACCTTC
TRBV7-9	.	.	TRBJ1-1	CASSLDRVGNTEAFF	TGTGCCAGCAGCTTAGACAGGGTCGGGAACACTGAAGCTTTCTTT
TRBV19	.	.	TRBJ2-1	CASSMSLGGNEQFF	TGTGCCAGTAGTATGTCGCTGGGGGGCAATGAGCAGTTCTTC
TRBV30	.	.	TRBJ2-1	CAWRRLNEQFF	TGTGCCTGGAGGCGCCTCAATGAGCAGTTCTTC
TRBV6-1	.	few	TRBJ2-5	CASSPIPPSGGAETQYF	TGTGCCAGCAGTCCTATCCCCCCCAGCGGAGGCGCGGAGACCCAGTACTTC
TRBV6-1	.	.	TRBJ2-4	CASSRTVFLAKNIQYF	TGTGCCAGCAGCCGGACAGTTTTTCTAGCCAAAAACATTCAGTACTTC
TRBV27	.	.	TRBJ2-2	CATLELTDSTGELFF	TGTGCCACCTTGGAGCTAACAGACTCCACCGGGGAGCTGTTTTTT
TRBV13	.	.	TRBJ2-1	CASSFSPARYNEQFF	TGTGCCAGCAGCTTCTCACCAGCGCGCTACAATGAGCAGTTCTTC
TRBV30	TRBD2	.	TRBJ2-1	CAWRIAGFDNEQFF	TGTGCCTGGAGGATAGCGGGTTTCGACAATGAGCAGTTCTTC
TRBV7-9	.	many	TRBJ2-7	CASSSVPGPSYEQYF	TGTGCCAGCAGCTCGGTACCGGGACCCTCGTACGAGCAGTACTTC
TRBV24-1	TRBD1	.	TRBJ1-1	CATSEGQAFFGTEAFF	TGTGCCACCAGTGAGGGACAGGCCTTTTTCGGCACTGAAGCTTTCTTT
TRBV6-4	.	few	TRBJ2-1	CASSDSRVNEQFF	TGTGCCAGCAGTGACTCGAGAGTCAATGAGCAGTTCTTC
TRBV3-1	TRBD2	few	TRBJ2-7	CASSQDGRAPYEQYF	TGTGCCAGCAGCCAAGACGGGAGGGCCCCCTACGAGCAGTACTTC
TRBV5-1	TRBD2	few	TRBJ2-1	CASSIGTSGGAGDEQFF	TGCGCCAGCAGCATCGGGACTAGCGGGGGGGCCGGAGATGAGCAGTTCTTC
TRBV24-1	TRBD1	.	TRBJ2-6	CATSDTGDGANVLTF	TGTGCCACCAGCGACACAGGGGACGGGGCCAACGTCCTGACTTTC
TRBV15	TRBD1	few	TRBJ1-1	CATSRVSGGTGSF	TGTGCCACCAGCAGAGTGTCGGGCGGGACAGGATCTTTT
TRBV13	.	few	TRBJ1-2	CASTKGKNYGYTF	TGTGCCAGCACCAAGGGGAAAAACTATGGCTACACCTTC
TRBV12-3/TRBV12-4	.	many	TRBJ2-6	CAITDGANVLTF	TGTGCCATTACGGACGGGGCCAACGTCCTGACTTTC
TRBV5-1	.	many	TRBJ2-7	CASSLAVGEQYF	TGCGCCAGCAGCTTGGCCGTGGGCGAGCAGTACTTC
TRBV20-1	TRBD2	.	TRBJ2-7	CSARFRGLEYEQYF	TGCAGTGCTAGGTTTCGGGGACTAGAGTACGAGCAGTACTTC
TRBV4-1	.	many	TRBJ1-5	CASSQEGQLSNQPQHF	TGCGCCAGCAGCCAAGAAGGACAGCTTAGCAATCAGCCCCAGCATTTT
TRBV6-1	.	.	TRBJ1-1	CASSEGEEQTNGAFF	TGTGCCAGCAGTGAAGGTGAAGAACAGACTAACGGGGCTTTCTTT
TRBV11-1	TRBD2	.	TRBJ2-1	CASSSLSSSREGSYNEQFF	TGTGCCAGCAGCTCCCTCTCATCGTCGCGGGAGGGAAGTTACAATGAGCAGTTCTTC
TRBV11-2	.	.	TRBJ2-2	CASSGETGELFF	TGTGCCAGCTCGGGGGAGACCGGGGAGCTGTTTTTT
TRBV7-2	TRBD1	.	TRBJ1-2	CASSLGGTGSVDGYTF	TGTGCCAGCAGCTTAGGAGGGACAGGGTCAGTCGATGGCTACACCTTC
TRBV11-2	.	.	TRBJ2-7	CASSSSTGTSYEQYF	TGTGCCAGCAGCTCCTCCACAGGGACCTCCTACGAGCAGTACTTC
TRBV5-6	.	.	TRBJ1-1	CASSPSAGHAHTEAFF	TGTGCCAGCAGCCCTTCAGCCGGACACGCTCACACTGAAGCTTTCTTT
TRBV6-1	.	few	TRBJ2-3	CASSSEPSTDTQYF	TGTGCCAGCAGTAGTGAACCTAGCACAGATACGCAGTATTTT
TRBV6-2/TRBV6-3	TRBD2	.	TRBJ2-1	CASSTPSAGGPHEQFF	TGTGCCAGCAGTACCCCCTCAGCGGGAGGGCCACATGAGCAGTTCTTC
TRBV5-6	TRBD2	.	TRBJ2-3	CASRSSGFRTQYF	TGTGCCAGCAGATCTAGCGGGTTCCGTACGCAGTATTTT
TRBV6-2/TRBV6-3	TRBD2	many	TRBJ2-7	CASSYSTSGYEQYF	TGTGCCAGCAGTTACTCGACTAGCGGGTACGAGCAGTACTTC
TRBV3-1	.	.	TRBJ1-1	CASSQVGRTEAFF	TGTGCCAGCAGCCAAGTTGGAAGAACTGAAGCTTTCTTT
TRBV4-1	.	many	TRBJ2-7	CASSQSGAGSWEQYF	TGCGCCAGCAGCCAAAGTGGGGCCGGGTCTTGGGAGCAGTACTTC
TRBV27	TRBD2	few	TRBJ2-3	CASSRIAGRDTQYF	TGTGCCAGCAGCAGAATAGCGGGGCGGGACACGCAGTATTTT
TRBV6-6	.	.	TRBJ2-3	CASSYSYTDTQYF	TGTGCCAGCAGTTACTCATACACAGATACGCAGTATTTT
TRBV7-9	.	few	TRBJ2-3	CASSLVRVRLFTDTQYF	TGTGCCAGCAGCTTAGTCCGGGTGCGGCTCTTCACAGATACGCAGTATTTT
TRBV29-1	.	.	TRBJ1-1	CSVGARGNTEAFF	TGCAGCGTTGGAGCACGGGGGAACACTGAAGCTTTCTTT
TRBV25-1	TRBD1	.	TRBJ2-7	CASSELRTGGYEQYF	TGTGCCAGCAGTGAATTGCGGACAGGGGGCTACGAGCAGTACTTC
TRBV5-1	TRBD2	.	TRBJ2-2	CASSPGLAGPPNTGELFF	TGCGCCAGCAGCCCGGGGCTAGCGGGGCCCCCGAACACCGGGGAGCTGTTTTTT
TRBV7-9	.	.	TRBJ2-2	CASSSPGGVSGELFF	TGTGCCAGCAGCTCCCCCGGAGGAGTGTCCGGGGAGCTGTTTTTT
TRBV27	.	few	TRBJ2-7	CASSLQGGYEQYF	TGTGCCAGCAGTTTGCAGGGAGGCTACGAGCAGTACTTC
TRBV7-9	.	few	TRBJ1-4	CASSPGGTSIEKLFF	TGTGCCAGCTCCCCGGGGGGGACCTCTATCGAAAAACTGTTTTTT
TRBV7-6	.	few	TRBJ2-1	CASSLGGGPPNEQFF	TGTGCCAGCAGCTTAGGGGGCGGACCACCCAATGAGCAGTTCTTC
TRBV7-9	.	few	TRBJ2-2	CASSSVGHTGELFF	TGTGCCAGCAGCTCGGTGGGGCACACCGGGGAGCTGTTTTTT
TRBV7-2	.	few	TRBJ2-3	CASSPYILTDTQYF	TGTGCCAGCAGCCCCTACATACTGACAGATACGCAGTATTTT
TRBV3-1	.	few	TRBJ2-3	CASSQDYTADTQYF	TGTGCCAGCAGCCAAGACTATACCGCAGATACGCAGTATTTT
TRBV12-3/TRBV12-4	TRBD1	few	TRBJ2-2	CASSDRGFTGELFF	TGTGCCAGCAGTGACAGGGGTTTTACCGGGGAGCTGTTTTTT
TRBV29-1	.	once	TRBJ1-3	CSVVGLQTGNTIYF	TGCAGCGTTGTGGGCCTACAGACCGGAAACACCATATATTTT